These 21 T cell receptor beta chains were all obtained from the same sample, sequenced in a study of technical replicates of blood from four donors. Produced via immunoSEQ multiplex PCR; TCRdb's table is partial and in-frame only. The sample has 50,000 to 70,000 clones; around 91% are singletons. The specimen was PBMCs. Every receptor here comes from a human donor in good health. Some clones in this sample may be carry-over from other donors' samples.

V usage is TRBV5-4 and J usage is TRBJ2-2; D might be TRBD2 (7 bases). Trimming pared 3 bases from V and 2 bases from J, leaving 11 bases between. Germline V CDR1 and CDR2: SGHNT, YYREEE (reference sequence). This CDR3 has 15 amino acids. CDR3 in amino acids: CASSSGGLNTGELFF. For the CDR3, the DNA is TGTGCCAGCAGCTCCGGGGGGCTAAACACCGGGGAGCTGTTTTTT. Supplemented by reference TRBV5-4 and TRBJ2-2, the full variable domain reads ETGVTQSPTHLIKTRGQQVTLRCSSQSGHNTVSWYQQALGQGPQFIFQYYREEENGRGNFPPRFSGLQFPNYSSELNVNALELDDSALYLCASSSGGLNTGELFFGEGSRLTVL.

In its sample, this clone was seen once. CDR3 bases: TGTGCCATCAGTGAGTCTAGCGCCAACTATGGCTACACCTTC. The encoded protein is CAISESSANYGYTF. The V and J genes are TRBV10-3 and TRBJ1-2; no clear D gene. With 0 bases removed from V and 2 bases from J, the gap between germline ends came to 7 bases. The germline CDR1 and CDR2 sequences are ENHRY and SYGVKD. The CDR3 spans 14 residues.

V usage is TRBV5-6 and J usage is TRBJ1-6; D is unresolved. Deletions cut 1 base from V and 9 bases from J, with 14 bases between. The CDR3 covers 15 residues. Per germline, CDR1 SGHDT and CDR2 YYEEEE. CDR3: CASSLFLGDSSPLHF. In DNA, the CDR3 is TGTGCCAGCAGCTTGTTTCTCGGCGACTCTTCACCCCTCCACTTT.

The rearrangement uses TRBV10-3 and TRBJ1-6; D possibly corresponds to TRBD1 (6 bases). Germline CDR1 and CDR2: ENHRY and SYGVKD. There are 14 residues in the CDR3. V was trimmed by 3 bases and J by 10 bases, leaving 13 bases between them. CDR3 coding DNA: TGTGCCATCAGTGACGACAGGACGGGATCACCCCTCCACTTT. Amino acids: CAISDDRTGSPLHF.

J is TRBJ1-1 and V is TRBV10-3; 7 nucleotides line up with TRBD1. Per germline, CDR1 ENHRY and CDR2 SYGVKD. The CDR3 is 13 residues long. V lost 10 bases to trimming and J lost 2 bases; unmatched junction nucleotides: 7. The CDR3 DNA follows: TGTGCCACCGGGACAGACATTAACACTGAAGCTTTCTTT. Translation gives CATGTDINTEAFF.

This clone has just one count. V and J are TRBV5-1 and TRBJ2-1; 8 bases are shared with TRBD1. The germline CDR1 and CDR2 sequences are SGHRS and YFSETQ. The CDR3 is 15 amino acids. V lost 0 bases, J lost 8 bases, and 7 bases stayed unmatched. The CDR3, as DNA: TGCGCCAGCAGCTTGGTGGGGACAGGCTGGTATGAGCAGTTCTTC. It yields the protein CASSLVGTGWYEQFF.

This chain connects TRBV2 to TRBJ1-2, with D hard to call. Per germline, CDR1 SNHLY and CDR2 FYNNEI. The CDR3 is 12 residues long. With 11 bases removed from V and 8 bases from J, the gap between germline ends came to 18 bases. The CDR3 DNA reads as TGTGCCTGCCGAATAATGGGCGGGGGCTACACCTTC. It encodes CACRIMGGGYTF. The full variable domain, rest sourced from reference TRBV2 and TRBJ1-2, is EPEVTQTPSHQVTQMGQEVILRCVPISNHLYFYWYRQILGQKVEFLVSFYNNEISEKSEIFDDQFSVERPDGSNFTLKIRSTKLEDSAMYFCACRIMGGGYTFGSGTRLTVV.

The V and J genes are TRBV6-1 and TRBJ2-7, with 7 bases fitting TRBD1. The J segment lost 3 bases and the V segment lost 7 bases, leaving 9 bases of the junction unmatched. This CDR3 is built from 14 residues. Germline V gives CDR1 MNHNS, CDR2 SASEGT. The CDR3 sequence is CASKQGILNYEQYF. The CDR3 coding sequence is TGTGCCAGCAAACAGGGGATCCTGAACTACGAGCAGTACTTC.

The chain carries TRBV15 and TRBJ2-7; D gene unclear. In germline, CDR1 is LNHNV, CDR2 YYDKDF (reference sequence). CDR3 length: 16 residues. V lost 0 bases and J lost 0, with 12 bases in between. CDR3: CATSRDPGASSYEQYF. The CDR3 DNA is TGTGCCACCAGCAGAGATCCCGGAGCGAGCTCCTACGAGCAGTACTTC.

The V gene is TRBV29-1, the J gene TRBJ1-1; D is perhaps TRBD1 (5 bases). The V and J ends lost 5 bases and 3 bases respectively, with 10 bases between them. There are 12 residues in the CDR3. Germline V CDR1 and CDR2: SQVTM, ANQGSEA. CDR3 nucleotide sequence: TGCAGCGTTACCGGGGGATACACTGAAGCTTTCTTT. Its protein product is CSVTGGYTEAFF. Full variable domain (rest looked up from reference TRBV29-1 and TRBJ1-1): SAVISQKPSRDICQRGTSLTIQCQVDSQVTMMFWYRQQPGQSLTLIATANQGSEATYESGFVIDKFPISRPNLTFSTLTVSNMSPEDSSIYLCSVTGGYTEAFFGQGTRLTVV.

This clone was counted a single time. CDR3 bases: TGTGCCAGCAGCTCCCAATCCACCTCGGGCACTGAAGCTTTCTTT. Its translation: CASSSQSTSGTEAFF. V and J are TRBV7-2 and TRBJ1-1; no reliable D call. This CDR3 has 15 residues. Germline-derived CDR1 and CDR2 are SGHTA and FQGNSA. With 4 bases removed from V and 4 bases from J, the gap between germline ends came to 16 bases. The whole variable domain, filled in from reference TRBV7-2 and TRBJ1-1, reads GAGVSQSPSNKVTEKGKDVELRCDPISGHTALYWYRQSLGQGLEFLIYFQGNSAPDKSGLPSDRFSAERTGGSVSTLTIQRTQQEDSAVYLCASSSQSTSGTEAFFGQGTRLTVV.

The chain is built from TRBV5-5 and TRBJ1-1; TRBD1 might be the D (6 bases). Trimming took 1 base from V and 0 from J, leaving 13 bases between them. The germline V gene encodes CDR1 SGHKS and CDR2 YYEKEE (reference sequence). This CDR3 is 16 amino acids long. The CDR3 DNA is TGTGCCAGCAGCTTGAGTCCAGGGGTCTTGAACACTGAAGCTTTCTTT. It translates to CASSLSPGVLNTEAFF. Using reference TRBV5-5 and TRBJ1-1 for the parts outside the CDR3, the full variable domain is DAGVTQSPTHLIKTRGQQVTLRCSPISGHKSVSWYQQVLGQGPQFIFQYYEKEERGRGNFPDRFSARQFPNYSSELNVNALLLGDSALYLCASSLSPGVLNTEAFFGQGTRLTVV.

This clone was detected only once. The rearrangement links TRBV13 to TRBJ2-7; 13 bases agree with TRBD2. V dropped 4 bases and J dropped 6; count of bases not matched to a gene: 12. This CDR3 comprises 17 residues. Germline CDR1 is PRHDT and CDR2 is FYEKMQ (reference sequence). Written as DNA, the CDR3 is TGTGCCAGCAGCTCCCAACCACTAGCGGGGGGGCCCGTCGAGCAGTACTTC. This encodes CASSSQPLAGGPVEQYF.

The chain recombines TRBV27 with TRBJ2-7, with TRBD1 matching over 9 bases. The CDR3 contains 14 residues. Germline lookup yields CDR1 MNHEY and CDR2 SMNVEV (reference sequence). With 5 bases clipped from V and 0 bases from J, the junction kept 2 bases outside the gene matches. This CDR3 reads CASSLQGASYEQYF. The CDR3 bases are TGTGCCAGCAGTCTACAGGGGGCCTCCTACGAGCAGTACTTC.

There are a few counts of this clone. The CDR3 DNA follows: TGTGCCAGCAGCTTACTGCGGAGCTCTGGAAACACCATATATTTT. Protein: CASSLLRSSGNTIYF. The chain couples TRBV7-8 to TRBJ1-3; no definite D call. In germline, CDR1 is SGHVS, CDR2 FQNEAQ. V was clipped by 2 bases and J by 0 bases, with 8 bases between them. CDR3 length equals 15 residues.

CDR3: CASSLRTGGYNEQFF. The CDR3 coding sequence is TGTGCCAGCAGCTTGCGGACAGGGGGCTACAATGAGCAGTTCTTC. The chain employs TRBV13 and TRBJ2-1; TRBD1 aligns across 10 bases. Germline V gene data show CDR1 as PRHDT and CDR2 as FYEKMQ (reference sequence). V trimming: 3 bases; J trimming: 3 bases; junction bases outside the gene matches: 2. This CDR3 contains 15 residues. The whole variable domain, remainder taken from reference TRBV13 and TRBJ2-1, is AAGVIQSPRHLIKEKRETATLKCYPIPRHDTVYWYQQGPGQDPQFLISFYEKMQSDKGSIPDRFSAQQFSDYHSELNMSSLELGDSALYFCASSLRTGGYNEQFFGPGTRLTVL.

The V gene is TRBV7-6, the J gene TRBJ2-1, with 7 bases identical to TRBD2. The CDR3 spans 15 residues. V shed 5 bases and J 4 bases; nucleotides not matched to a gene: 8. Germline-derived CDR1 and CDR2 are SGHVS and FNYEAQ. CDR3 in DNA: TGTGCCAGCAGCCCCGGGCTAGCGGAGTACAATGAGCAGTTCTTC. Encoded protein: CASSPGLAEYNEQFF.

The gene calls are TRBV5-1 and TRBJ2-1; D ambiguous. The CDR3 covers 15 residues. Germline CDR1 is SGHRS and CDR2 is YFSETQ. Trimming removed 5 bases from V and 6 bases from J, with 18 bases in between. The DNA for the CDR3 is TGCGCCAGCAGTCCCCTACCAAACGACTCCAATGAGCAGTTCTTC. It specifies CASSPLPNDSNEQFF.

This clone was seen a single time. The rearrangement joins TRBV7-6 to TRBJ1-1; 7 bases are a match to TRBD1. J gave up 4 bases and V 5 bases, and 7 bases lay outside the gene matches. The germline V gene encodes CDR1 SGHVS and CDR2 FNYEAQ. The CDR3 contains 14 residues. The CDR3 bases are TGTGCCAGCAGCGTGGACAGGTGGGGCACTGAAGCTTTCTTT. Protein product: CASSVDRWGTEAFF.

The chain joins TRBV5-4 to TRBJ2-2, with 12 bases lining up with TRBD2. The CDR3 has 19 amino acids. Germline CDR1 and CDR2: SGHNT and YYREEE (reference sequence). V gave up 0 bases and J gave up 5 bases; unmatched junction bases: 11. Here the CDR3 DNA reads TGTGCCAGCAGCTTGGGCGGACTAGCGGGGTCCACGGGTACCGGGGAGCTGTTTTTT. The encoded protein is CASSLGGLAGSTGTGELFF.

The chain uses TRBV4-1 and TRBJ2-1, with 9 nucleotides matching TRBD2. This CDR3 is 17 amino acids long. Germline loops: CDR1 MGHRA, CDR2 YSYEKL. Losses at the gene ends were 1 base for V and 4 bases for J; bases not matched to a gene: 8. CDR3 bases: TGCGCCAGCAGCCAAGGTGGCGGGGGGGCCCCGTACAATGAGCAGTTCTTC. It yields the protein CASSQGGGGAPYNEQFF.